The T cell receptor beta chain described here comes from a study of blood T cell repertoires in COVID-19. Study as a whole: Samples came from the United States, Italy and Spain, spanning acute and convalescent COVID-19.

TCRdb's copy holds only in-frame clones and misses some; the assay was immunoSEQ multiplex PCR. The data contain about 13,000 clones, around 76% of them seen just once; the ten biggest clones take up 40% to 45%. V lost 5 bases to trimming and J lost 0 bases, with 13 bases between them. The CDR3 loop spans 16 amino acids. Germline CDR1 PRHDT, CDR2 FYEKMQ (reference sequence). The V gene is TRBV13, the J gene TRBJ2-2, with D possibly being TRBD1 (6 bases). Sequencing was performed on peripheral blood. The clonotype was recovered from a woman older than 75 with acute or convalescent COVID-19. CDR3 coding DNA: TGTGCCAGCAGCACACAGGGTGGCGCGAACACCGGGGAGCTGTTTTTT. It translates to CASSTQGGANTGELFF.